This entry lists 31 T cell receptor beta chains sequenced from one sample in a study of beta chain features in type 1 diabetes. The study, taken as a whole, reports: Shortening that was moderate but significant affected the TCRB CDR3s of Type 1 diabetes patients in all four CD4+ subsets.

These receptors are not linked to any known antigen. Sequencing targeted expressed TCRB transcripts, as all isolated RNA had been reverse transcribed. The assay was immunoSEQ multiplex PCR, and TCRdb's table has in-frame clones only and misses some. The sample includes 45,000 to 60,000 clones, roughly 48% of them seen just once. The sequenced material came from stem cell memory CD4+ T cells from blood. The receptor set was obtained from a man aged 30-40 years with type 1 diabetes.

This clone showed up just a few times. V is TRBV27 and J is TRBJ2-3, with 10 bases that match TRBD2. With 5 bases clipped from V and 4 bases from J, the junction kept 3 bases outside the gene matches. This CDR3 has 14 residues. The germline CDR1 and CDR2 sequences are MNHEY and SMNVEV (reference sequence). In DNA, the CDR3 is TGTGCCAGCAGTCTAGCGGGAGATGCAGATACGCAGTATTTT. It codes for CASSLAGDADTQYF.

This clone was detected a few times. The V and J genes are TRBV4-3 and TRBJ2-1; 8 bases agree with TRBD2. J lost 8 bases, V lost 1 base, and 13 bases had no gene match. The CDR3 has 17 residues. Germline V CDR1 and CDR2: LGHNA, YSLEER. CDR3 sequence reads: CASSQASAGDGFDEQFF. CDR3 nucleotides: TGCGCCAGCAGCCAAGCTTCAGCGGGAGACGGATTCGATGAGCAGTTCTTC.

The V call is TRBV9, the J call TRBJ2-1; 12 positions agree with TRBD1. V trimming: 2 bases; J trimming: 7 bases; junction bases outside the gene matches: 10. Germline V gene lookup returns CDR1 SGDLS and CDR2 YYNGEE. This CDR3 has 17 residues. The CDR3 sequence is CASSVGQGAWNGNEQFF. CDR3 sequence (DNA): TGTGCCAGCAGCGTGGGACAGGGGGCGTGGAACGGGAATGAGCAGTTCTTC.

V gene TRBV19 combines with J gene TRBJ1-4; D is ambiguous. V lost 3 bases and J lost 5, with 10 bases in between. Germline values: CDR1 LNHDA, CDR2 SQIVND (reference sequence). The CDR3 spans 14 residues. The CDR3 DNA reads as TGTGCCAGTAGTATGCGGGCCTGGAATGAAAAACTGTTTTTT. This translates into CASSMRAWNEKLFF.

The genes are TRBV9 and TRBJ2-2; the match to TRBD1 covers 11 bases. The V and J ends lost 2 bases and 6 bases, in that order; junction bases with no gene match: 6. Germline V CDR1 and CDR2: SGDLS, YYNGEE. This CDR3 region has 16 residues. This chain's CDR3 is CASSVGTGGSAGELFF. Written as DNA, the CDR3 is TGTGCCAGCAGCGTGGGGACAGGGGGAAGTGCCGGGGAGCTGTTTTTT.

This clone was counted a single time. The gene calls are TRBV7-8 and TRBJ1-1, with D hard to call. The CDR3 has 13 amino acids. Germline V gene sequence: CDR1 SGHVS, CDR2 FQNEAQ. Trimming left V 1 base short and J 4 bases short, with 7 bases between. The DNA for the CDR3 is TGTGCCAGCAGCTTAGTGGAGAGCACTGAAGCTTTCTTT. Protein product: CASSLVESTEAFF.

This clone was observed a handful of times. The chain carries TRBV2 and TRBJ2-1; D is possibly TRBD1 (7 bases). The ends were cut back, 3 bases at V and 7 bases at J, with 13 bases in the middle. The CDR3 is made up of 14 amino acids. The V gene's germline CDR1 is SNHLY and CDR2 FYNNEI. The CDR3 here is CASSDPGGINEQFF. The CDR3 DNA reads as TGTGCCAGCAGTGACCCAGGGGGGATTAATGAGCAGTTCTTC.

V gene TRBV28 combines with J gene TRBJ2-7, with 9 bases aligning to TRBD1. Germline V gene sequence: CDR1 MDHEN, CDR2 SYDVKM. Germline trimming cut 7 bases from V and 2 bases from J; bases unmatched to any gene: 12. This CDR3 spans 16 amino acids. The CDR3 DNA reads TGTGCCAGCACCCAACCCCCGGGACAGGGCCCCTACGAGCAGTACTTC. Protein sequence: CASTQPPGQGPYEQYF.

This clone was observed a few times. The CDR3 coding sequence is TGCGCCAGCAGCTTAGACAGGGACTACGAGCAGTACTTC. Translation: CASSLDRDYEQYF. This chain links TRBV5-1 with TRBJ2-7; TRBD1 aligns across 7 bases. The CDR3 is 13 amino acids. V trimming: 2 bases; J trimming: 3 bases; junction bases outside the gene matches: 2. The germline gives CDR1 SGHRS, CDR2 YFSETQ.

This chain's CDR3 is CASSINRGRDQPQHF. DNA of the CDR3: TGTGCCAGCAGTATAAACAGGGGGCGGGATCAGCCCCAGCATTTT. The chain combines TRBV27 with TRBJ1-5, with 9 nucleotides matching TRBD1. Germline lookup yields CDR1 MNHEY and CDR2 SMNVEV (reference sequence). J lost 5 bases, V lost 5 bases, and 7 bases had no gene match. The CDR3 totals 15 residues.

The chain recombines TRBV28 with TRBJ1-1; D is possibly TRBD1 (5 bases). CDR1 MDHEN and CDR2 SYDVKM come from the germline V gene. Trimming removed 10 bases at V and 2 bases at J, with 14 bases between. CDR3 length equals 13 residues. CDR3 nucleotides: TGTGCCACCCTATTCACAGGAAACACTGAAGCTTTCTTT. This translates into CATLFTGNTEAFF. The full variable domain, rest sourced from reference TRBV28 and TRBJ1-1, is DVKVTQSSRYLVKRTGEKVFLECVQDMDHENMFWYRQDPGLGLRLIYFSYDVKMKEKGDIPEGYSVSREKKERFSLILESASTNQTSMYLCATLFTGNTEAFFGQGTRLTVV.

V gene TRBV19 combines with J gene TRBJ2-2; D is possibly TRBD1 (6 bases). V lost 8 bases and J lost 0, with 10 bases in between. The CDR3 contains 14 residues. Germline V gene lookup returns CDR1 LNHDA and CDR2 SQIVND (reference sequence). Written as DNA, the CDR3 is TGTGCCAGTTCCGGACAGCCGAACACCGGGGAGCTGTTTTTT. This sequence encodes CASSGQPNTGELFF.

This clone was counted a few times. V is TRBV5-1 and J is TRBJ2-5, with a tentative D call TRBD2 (5 bases). The CDR3 length is 13 residues. V was shortened by 1 base and J by 9 bases, with 13 bases between the two germline ends. Germline V gene data show CDR1 as SGHRS and CDR2 as YFSETQ. CDR3 loop: CASSLRENGAQYF. In nucleotides, the CDR3 is TGCGCCAGCAGCTTGAGGGAGAATGGGGCCCAGTACTTC.

This rearrangement joins TRBV11-2 to TRBJ2-7; perhaps TRBD2 as D (6 bases). Germline lookup yields CDR1 SGHAT and CDR2 FQNNGV. V shed 1 base and J shed 5 bases, with 15 bases lying between them. The CDR3 is made up of 15 amino acids. The CDR3 spells CASSLVGGSFHEQYF. The CDR3 region has the DNA TGTGCCAGCAGCTTAGTAGGAGGGAGTTTCCACGAGCAGTACTTC.

This sequence joins TRBV6-1 and TRBJ2-7, with no clear D. The V end was cut by 1 base, the J end by 4 bases, with 8 bases between. CDR3 size: 13 residues. CDR1 is MNHNS and CDR2 is SASEGT in the germline V gene. CDR3 sequence reads: CASSEVYRYEQYF. The DNA of the CDR3 is TGTGCCAGCAGTGAAGTCTACCGTTACGAGCAGTACTTC.

The table lists this clone with a few counts. The chain has TRBV7-9 and TRBJ2-2, with TRBD2 matching over 7 bases. V gave up 5 bases and J gave up 1 base; unmatched junction bases: 7. In germline, CDR1 is SEHNR, CDR2 FQNEAQ (reference sequence). The CDR3 spans 16 residues. The CDR3 nucleotides are TGTGCCAGCAGCCTGATCGGACTAGGGAACACCGGGGAGCTGTTTTTT. It codes for CASSLIGLGNTGELFF.

This CDR3 is CASSLGGRAIDEQFF. DNA for the CDR3: TGTGCCAGCAGCTTAGGGGGGAGGGCCATCGATGAGCAGTTCTTC. J is TRBJ2-1 and V is TRBV11-2; 7 bases agree with TRBD2. V lost 1 base and J lost 8; bases outside the gene matches: 8. This CDR3 is 15 amino acids long. Germline V gives CDR1 SGHAT, CDR2 FQNNGV.

This clone was seen only a few times. This chain links TRBV7-9 with TRBJ2-7; D remains unclear. The CDR3 covers 15 residues. V was trimmed by 1 base and J by 0 bases, leaving 10 bases between them. The germline V gene has CDR1 SEHNR and CDR2 FQNEAQ (reference sequence). DNA of the CDR3: TGTGCCAGCAGCTTAGAGTTCAGTTACTCCTACGAGCAGTACTTC. Its protein product is CASSLEFSYSYEQYF.

The rearrangement joins TRBV7-2 to TRBJ1-5; the match to TRBD1 covers 7 bases. With 7 bases clipped from V and 4 bases from J, the junction kept 10 bases outside the gene matches. This CDR3 has 15 residues. CDR1 and CDR2 (germline): SGHTA, FQGNSA. DNA of the CDR3: TGTGCCAGCACCCCCCGACAGGGCCGTAATCAGCCCCAGCATTTT. It encodes CASTPRQGRNQPQHF.

The V gene is TRBV4-1, the J gene TRBJ2-1, with 7 bases lining up with TRBD2. The CDR3 has 12 residues. Losses at the gene ends were 4 bases for V and 8 bases for J; bases not matched to a gene: 2. Germline CDR1 MGHRA, CDR2 YSYEKL. Here the CDR3 reads CASSPRGDEQFF. The CDR3 DNA reads as TGCGCCAGCAGCCCCCGGGGGGATGAGCAGTTCTTC.

The rearrangement uses TRBV21-1 and TRBJ1-1; the tabulated D call, TRBD1, remains unverified against the DNA. TRBV21-1 counts as a pseudogene. There are 13 residues in the CDR3. In nucleotides, the CDR3 is TGTGCCAGCAGTCAGGAGACAGGGTACGAAGCTTTCTTT. It translates to CASSQETGYEAFF.

This clone was recorded a few times. The chain uses TRBV6-1 and TRBJ1-2; D might be TRBD1 (6 bases). V was clipped by 6 bases and J by 8 bases, with 13 bases between them. The CDR3 loop spans 12 amino acids. Germline assignment: CDR1 MNHNS and CDR2 SASEGT. The CDR3 DNA reads as TGTGCCAGCAGACTACAGGGCGTCGGCTACACCTTC. This gives the protein CASRLQGVGYTF.

The chain joins TRBV6-5 to TRBJ1-1; a weak D match, TRBD1 (5 bases). CDR3 length equals 13 residues. The germline gives CDR1 MNHEY, CDR2 SVGAGI. V was clipped by 5 bases and J by 5 bases, with 12 bases between them. For the CDR3, the DNA is TGTGCCAGCAGTCCTTCCGGGGGTACTGAAGCTTTCTTT. Protein sequence: CASSPSGGTEAFF.

This rearrangement joins TRBV19 to TRBJ1-1; TRBD1 matches 9 bases. The junction had 7 bases not matched to a gene; V was cut back by 4 bases and J by 4 bases. This CDR3 is built from 15 residues. From germline, CDR1 is LNHDA and CDR2 SQIVND (reference sequence). DNA of the CDR3: TGTGCCAGTAGTAACTCCGGGACAGGGTTCACTGAAGCTTTCTTT. Residues: CASSNSGTGFTEAFF. Full variable domain (missing parts from reference TRBV19 and TRBJ1-1): DGGITQSPKYLFRKEGQNVTLSCEQNLNHDAMYWYRQDPGQGLRLIYYSQIVNDFQKGDIAEGYSVSREKKESFPLTVTSAQKNPTAFYLCASSNSGTGFTEAFFGQGTRLTVV.

The chain uses TRBV27 and TRBJ1-2; 8 nucleotides align to TRBD1. CDR3 length: 17 residues. With 2 bases clipped from V and 3 bases from J, the junction kept 11 bases outside the gene matches. Germline V lookup: CDR1 MNHEY, CDR2 SMNVEV (reference sequence). The CDR3 DNA sequence: TGTGCCAGCAGTTTAAGTTTCGGACAGGGAGCAGACTATGGCTACACCTTC. It specifies CASSLSFGQGADYGYTF.

This clone was counted a few times. The chain recombines TRBV28 with TRBJ1-2; perhaps TRBD1 as D (5 bases). Germline V CDR1 and CDR2: MDHEN, SYDVKM. Between the trimmed V and J ends, which lost 9 bases and 7 bases, there was a span of 15 bases. The CDR3 consists of 12 residues. In DNA form, the CDR3 reads TGTGCCAGTTTGGCGGGGCCAGGTGGCTACACCTTC. Its protein product is CASLAGPGGYTF.

The chain recombines TRBV7-8 with TRBJ2-1; the D gene is possibly TRBD2 (6 bases). This CDR3 contains 12 residues. The germline V gene encodes CDR1 SGHVS and CDR2 FQNEAQ. V was trimmed by 5 bases and J by 12 bases, leaving 14 bases between them. The CDR3 sequence is CASSLGGSAQFF. As DNA, the CDR3 is TGTGCCAGCAGCCTCGGGGGATCAGCGCAGTTCTTC.

Only a few counts were recorded for this clone. The rearrangement joins TRBV5-1 to TRBJ2-5, with D possibly matching TRBD2 (6 bases). This CDR3 has 13 residues. V was pared by 2 bases and J by 5 bases, with 10 bases between. Germline V gene sequence: CDR1 SGHRS, CDR2 YFSETQ. The CDR3 loop reads CASSFIAEETQYF. The CDR3 bases are TGCGCCAGCAGCTTCATAGCGGAGGAGACCCAGTACTTC. Combining the CDR3 with reference TRBV5-1 and TRBJ2-5 gives the whole variable domain KAGVTQTPRYLIKTRGQQVTLSCSPISGHRSVSWYQQTPGQGLQFLFEYFSETQRNKGNFPGRFSGRQFSNSRSEMNVSTLELGDSALYLCASSFIAEETQYFGPGTRLLVL.

The CDR3 loop reads CASSSTSGSGNEQFF. In DNA form, the CDR3 reads TGCGCCAGCAGCTCGACTAGCGGGTCTGGCAATGAGCAGTTCTTC. The V call is TRBV5-1, the J call TRBJ2-1; the match to TRBD2 covers 10 bases. Germline CDR1 is SGHRS and CDR2 is YFSETQ. J gave up 6 bases and V 3 bases, and 6 bases lay outside the gene matches. This CDR3 is 15 amino acids long.

Only a few counts were recorded for this clone. V and J are TRBV30 and TRBJ2-5, with D perhaps matching TRBD2 (7 bases). The V and J ends lost 5 bases and 2 bases respectively, with 15 bases between them. From germline, CDR1 is GTSNPN and CDR2 SVGIG (reference sequence). The CDR3 extends over 14 amino acids. The CDR3 protein is CAWGRGGEQETQYF. As DNA, the CDR3 is TGTGCCTGGGGGAGGGGGGGAGAACAAGAGACCCAGTACTTC.

This clone showed up just a few times. V and J are TRBV7-2 and TRBJ2-1, with 14 bases that match TRBD2. V was pared by 5 bases and J by 9 bases, with 6 bases of the junction left unmatched. Germline CDR1 SGHTA, CDR2 FQGNSA. The CDR3 loop spans 15 amino acids. The CDR3 DNA sequence: TGTGCCAGCAGCCCGGGACTAGCGGGAGCCGGTGAGCAGTTCTTC. Amino acids: CASSPGLAGAGEQFF.